The TCR beta chain under discussion was sequenced for a study of OX40 agonist ivuxolimab in advanced cancers. Turning to the study itself: Ivuxolimab, an antibody acting as an agonist of OX40 (CD134), was used to treat patients. Partial responses, seen in three patients, involved one hepatocellular carcinoma and two cutaneous melanomas. Study observations and caveats: At doses 0.1 to 3.0 mg/kg, CD4+ and CD8+ clones expanded.

As to this clone: The antigen is undetermined. Additional DNA sequences in this sample encode the identical CDR3.

The CDR3 is 14 residues long. Trimming removed 4 bases from V and 5 bases from J, with 9 bases in between. The germline V gene has CDR1 WNHNN and CDR2 SYGVQD (reference sequence). The table came from immunoSEQ multiplex PCR; TCRdb's copy has only in-frame clones and leaves some out. The sample has roughly 60,000 clones; approximately 81% are singletons. The chain uses TRBV10-1 and TRBJ1-6, with a tentative D call TRBD1 (6 bases). This sample comprised CD4+ or CD8+ T cells sorted from blood, obtained in a trial of the OX40 agonist ivuxolimab. This clonotype was sampled from an adult with an advanced solid tumor such as melanoma, head and neck, liver or kidney cancer. The CDR3 sequence is CASSVGQNNSPLHF. DNA of the CDR3: TGCGCCAGCAGTGTTGGACAGAATAATTCACCCCTCCACTTT.